This T cell receptor beta chain was retrieved from a study of memory CD4+ T cells and cytomegalovirus serostatus. Single viable CD3+CD4+CD8-CD45RO+ cells were sorted as the memory CD4+ T cells. Donors' CMV status reflects serum IgG against pp150, pp28, p38, p52. V lost 4 bases and J 8 bases, leaving 13 bases between the germline ends. Germline values: CDR1 SNHLY, CDR2 FYNNEI. This CDR3 spans 13 amino acids. Findings and caveats of the study: Suggested: most of the CMV-linked TCR signature lies in CD4+ memory cells.

Profiled with immunoSEQ multiplex PCR; TCRdb holds only in-frame clones, not every one. The sample consists of approximately 63,000 clones, around 80% of them appearing once. A remark on this clone: Its specificity is not known.

The sequencing sample was made of memory CD4+ T cells from blood. The sequence was collected from an adult in good health and CMV-seronegative. Some clones in this sample may be carry-over from other donors' samples. The chain carries TRBV2 and TRBJ2-3; TRBD2 might be the D (5 bases). CDR3 bases: TGTGCCAGCAGTGGCCAACTAGAGGGTACGCAGTATTTT. Protein sequence: CASSGQLEGTQYF.